What follows describes a single TCR beta chain. Its antigen remains unidentified. Sequencing in the ViraFEST assay came after antigen-specific CD4+ T cells had been expanded with viral peptide pools, which were used to stimulate PBMC. Culturing for roughly 10 days preceded CD4+ T cell isolation. The vaccine recipients had no prior SARS-CoV-2 infection, with negative nucleocapsid antibodies. A density of over 1.5 million PBMC per well was used; these cells were cultured with roughly 10 IU/ml IL-2 and approximately 9.4 ug/ml peptides. Half of the medium was exchanged for IL-2 medium on both days 3 and 7. These data come from a study of vaccination effects on CD4 cells after COVID-19. Study-wide findings and caveats: Infection- and vaccine-induced clones contracted markedly late after vaccination.

The table came from immunoSEQ multiplex PCR; TCRdb's copy has only in-frame clones and leaves some out. Here the sample spans about 61,000 clones, 81% being singletons. The CDR3 has 16 residues. The germline V and J ends were trimmed by 6 bases and 4 bases, with 22 bases remaining between them. The germline CDR1 and CDR2 sequences are SGHNT and YYREEE (reference sequence). The sample consisted of CD4+ T cells from PBMCs cultured with HCoV-229E spike peptides, taken before COVID-19 vaccination. The chain recombines TRBV5-4 with TRBJ1-2, with a weak D call TRBD1 (5 bases). The sequence was collected from a human donor who received a COVID-19 vaccine. The CDR3: CASTNIGDTKFYGYTF. Here the CDR3 DNA reads TGTGCCAGCACCAACATAGGGGATACCAAATTCTATGGCTACACCTTC.